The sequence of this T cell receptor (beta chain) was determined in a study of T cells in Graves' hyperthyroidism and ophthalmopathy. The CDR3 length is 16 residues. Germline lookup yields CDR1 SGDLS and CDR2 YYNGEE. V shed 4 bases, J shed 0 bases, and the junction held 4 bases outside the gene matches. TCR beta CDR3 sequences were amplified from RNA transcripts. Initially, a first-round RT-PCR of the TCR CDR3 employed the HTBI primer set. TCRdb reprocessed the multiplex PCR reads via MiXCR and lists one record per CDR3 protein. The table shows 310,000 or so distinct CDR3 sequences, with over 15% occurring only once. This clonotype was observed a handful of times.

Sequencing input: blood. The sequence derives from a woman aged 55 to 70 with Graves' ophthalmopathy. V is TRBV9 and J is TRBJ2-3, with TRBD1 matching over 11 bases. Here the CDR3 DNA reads TGTGCCAGCAGCAGAGGGACAGGGGGGAGCACAGATACGCAGTATTTT. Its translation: CASSRGTGGSTDTQYF.